The 2 T cell receptor beta chains presented below share a single source sample, sequenced in a study of early T cells in non-severe SARS-CoV-2 infection. One entry per CDR3 protein, called by TCRdb with MiXCR from the 5' RACE reads. The repertoire has around 70,000 distinct CDR3 sequences, roughly 15% of them found once; the top ten carry approximately 12%. The sequencing input was whole blood. These TCRs come from an adult who was a healthcare worker with PCR-confirmed SARS-CoV-2 infection or an uninfected control (not recorded which).

This clonotype has only a few counts. The chain employs TRBV7-9 and TRBJ2-3, with 7 bases lining up with TRBD1. The CDR3 consists of 16 residues. With V trimmed by 3 bases and J by 0 bases, 6 bases remained unmatched. Per germline, CDR1 SEHNR and CDR2 FQNEAQ (reference sequence). The CDR3 protein is CASSFGDRASTDTQYF. DNA for the CDR3: TGTGCCAGCAGCTTTGGCGACAGGGCTAGCACAGATACGCAGTATTTT.

The rearrangement uses TRBV6-2 or TRBV6-3 and TRBJ2-7; D is unclear. Between the trimmed V and J ends, which lost 0 bases and 5 bases, there was a span of 11 bases. Germline V CDR1 and CDR2: MNHEY, SVGEGT. This CDR3 is built from 14 residues. The DNA for the CDR3 is TGTGCCAGCAGTTACTCTAGGCGGTACAACGAGCAGTACTTC. It specifies CASSYSRRYNEQYF.